This T cell receptor (beta chain) appears in the sequencing data of a study of CD8+CD57+ T cells in acquired aplastic anemia. This clonotype has ten or more counts. Its antigen is currently unknown. By flow cytometry, patients selected for sequencing had shown an expansion of CD8+CD57+ cells. The study sampled blood from patients who had received no therapy. TCR beta VDJ and CDR3 profiles were obtained from a genomic DNA template. Each CDR3 protein is one row after TCRdb ran MiXCR on the reads. The sample comprises some 160,000 distinct CDR3 sequences, more than 45% of which are singletons, and 2.5% to 4% rests with the top ten. Study-wide findings and caveats: The number of CD8+ CDR3 sequences shared by patients and controls was under 35.

Germline values: CDR1 SGHRS, CDR2 YFSETQ. The CDR3 runs 16 residues. The V segment lost 5 bases and the J segment 8 bases; nucleotides outside the gene matches: 15. The TCR was taken from a human donor with aplastic anemia. The specimen was sorted CD4+, CD8+, or CD8+CD57+ T cells (not recorded which) from PBMCs. The rearrangement joins TRBV5-1 to TRBJ1-3; TRBD1 matches at 8 bases. Here the CDR3 reads CASSQRYQGAGDTIYF. CDR3 bases: TGCGCCAGCAGTCAACGTTACCAGGGGGCTGGGGACACCATATATTTT.